These T cell receptor beta chains were read from a single sample in a study of CD8 T cells in ankylosing spondylitis. TCRdb fed the 5' RACE reads into MiXCR, producing one record per CDR3 protein. This table has 200,000 to 250,000 distinct CDR3 sequences, 32% appearing once. Material: blood, either unsorted or a sorted T cell fraction (not recorded which). These receptors came from a male donor with ankylosing spondylitis or in good health (not recorded which). Each CDR3 is given without its conserved first and last residue.

v_call cdr3_aa
TRBV5-1 ASSLRGITDTQY
TRBV29-1 SVDRQGHEQF
TRBV12-3/TRBV12-4 ASSLRDAASTDTQY
TRBV5-1 ASSPGAFSGGDEQF
TRBV20-1 SAVQGAQPQH
TRBV13 ASSLGRGSEAF
TRBV9 ASSVRGTGTDTQY
TRBV7-9 ASSSASYEQY
TRBV3-1 ASSPWTVNTGELF
TRBV12-3/TRBV12-4 ASKTSGGANEQF
TRBV12-3/TRBV12-4 ASRYSGTGAYEQY
TRBV20-1 SPRGTGWTEAF
TRBV6-1 ASRDRLAEEVETQY
TRBV20-1 SAREGASVADTQY
TRBV20-1 SARDFGGLRGYT
TRBV27 ASSPSQGEETYEQY
TRBV29-1 SVQGWGPSDNEQF
TRBV29-1 SVAEGADTQY
TRBV5-4 ASSPGTGDTEAF
TRBV11-2 ASSLLVGKYEQY
TRBV7-3 ASRSFRSNQPQH
TRBV5-6 ASSRLAEAF
TRBV5-5 ASRLWDLQETQY
TRBV20-1 SVRQGVSYEQY
TRBV27 ASSLTTAAGQF
TRBV7-9 ASRSSGVPKSTDTQY
TRBV7-8 ASSFGQGQQY
TRBV12-3/TRBV12-4 ASSQSSSYNEQF
TRBV24-1 ATSDPGGGTQY
TRBV5-1 ASSPRDFDTQY
TRBV20-1 SARSVAGGGKETQY
TRBV4-1 ASSQTGVNYGYT
TRBV6-1 ASSPTGGNGELF
TRBV6-5 ASSYSGPAAF
TRBV28 ASSLREGDNEQF
TRBV11-1 ASSPTADTTPRTEAF
TRBV16 ASSQSVLDEQY
TRBV7-2 ASSLLALSTDTQY
TRBV3-1 ASSPSPSGELF